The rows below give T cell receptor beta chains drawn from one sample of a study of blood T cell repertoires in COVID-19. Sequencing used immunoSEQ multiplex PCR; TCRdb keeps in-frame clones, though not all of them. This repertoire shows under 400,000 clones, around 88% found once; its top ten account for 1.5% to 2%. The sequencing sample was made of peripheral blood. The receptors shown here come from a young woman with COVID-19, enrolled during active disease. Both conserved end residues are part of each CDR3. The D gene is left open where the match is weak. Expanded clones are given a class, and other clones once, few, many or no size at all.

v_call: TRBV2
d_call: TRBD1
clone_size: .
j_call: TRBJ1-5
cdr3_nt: TGTGCCAGCAGAGAACAGGGGATTAGCAATCAGCCCCAGCATTTT
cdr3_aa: CASREQGISNQPQHF

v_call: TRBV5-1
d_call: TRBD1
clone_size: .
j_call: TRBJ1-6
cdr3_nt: TGCGCCAGCAGCTTGGCCACAGGGGCTGGTGCACCCCTCCACTTT
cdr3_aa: CASSLATGAGAPLHF

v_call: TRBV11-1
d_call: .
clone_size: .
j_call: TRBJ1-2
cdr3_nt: TGTGCCAGCAGCTTACGTCAGGATCCTAACTATGGCTACACCTTC
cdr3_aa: CASSLRQDPNYGYTF

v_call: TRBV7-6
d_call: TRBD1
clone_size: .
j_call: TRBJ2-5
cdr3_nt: TGTGCCAGCAGCTTAGGCGCCGGGACAGAAGAGACCCAGTACTTC
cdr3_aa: CASSLGAGTEETQYF

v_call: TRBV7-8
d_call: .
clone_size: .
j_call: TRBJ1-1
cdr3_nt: TGTGCCAGCAGCCTCGGGGGGGCAGAAGCTTTCTTT
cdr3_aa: CASSLGGAEAFF

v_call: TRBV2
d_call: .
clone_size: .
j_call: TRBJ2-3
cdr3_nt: TGTGCCAGCATTTACGGGAGCACAGATACGCAGTATTTT
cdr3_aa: CASIYGSTDTQYF

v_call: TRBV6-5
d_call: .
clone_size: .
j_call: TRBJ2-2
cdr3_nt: TGTGCCAGCAGCAAGGGGGGGTGGGACACCGGGGAGCTGTTTTTT
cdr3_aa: CASSKGGWDTGELFF

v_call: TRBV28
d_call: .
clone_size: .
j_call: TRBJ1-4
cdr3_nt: TGTGCCAGCAGTTTATCGGGTGAAAAACTGTTTTTT
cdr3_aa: CASSLSGEKLFF

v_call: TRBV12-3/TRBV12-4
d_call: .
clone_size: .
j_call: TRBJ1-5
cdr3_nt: TGTGCCAGCAGTTCCCAAAGCAATCAGCCCCAGCATTTT
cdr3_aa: CASSSQSNQPQHF

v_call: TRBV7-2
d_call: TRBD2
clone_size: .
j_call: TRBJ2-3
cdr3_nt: TGTGCCAGCAGCTTACTAGCGGGGGGACACACAGATACGCAGTATTTT
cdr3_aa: CASSLLAGGHTDTQYF

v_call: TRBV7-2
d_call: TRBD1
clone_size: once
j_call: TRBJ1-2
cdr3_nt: TGTGCCAGCAGCTTGGACAGGGGTTATGGCTACACCTTC
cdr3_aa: CASSLDRGYGYTF

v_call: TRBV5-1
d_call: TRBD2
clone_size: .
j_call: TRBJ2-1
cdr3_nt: TGCGCCAGCAGCCTACTGGGACTAGCGGGGAATGAGCAGTTCTTC
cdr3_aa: CASSLLGLAGNEQFF

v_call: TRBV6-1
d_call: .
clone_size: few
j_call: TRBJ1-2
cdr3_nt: TGTGCCAGCAGTGAAGGTCCCAAGCACTATGGCTACACCTTC
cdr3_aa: CASSEGPKHYGYTF

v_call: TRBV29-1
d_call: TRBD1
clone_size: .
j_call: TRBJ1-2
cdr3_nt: TGCAGCGTTGGACAGGGGAACTATGGCTACACCTTC
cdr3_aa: CSVGQGNYGYTF

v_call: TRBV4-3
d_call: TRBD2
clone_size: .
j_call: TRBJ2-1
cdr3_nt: TGCGCCAGCAGCCAAGATCCAGCGGGGGGGATTTCTGAGCAGTTCTTC
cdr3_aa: CASSQDPAGGISEQFF

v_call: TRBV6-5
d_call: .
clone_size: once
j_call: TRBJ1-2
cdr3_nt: TGTGCCAGCAGTTACCGGCAGGGAACTGGCTACACCTTC
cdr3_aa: CASSYRQGTGYTF

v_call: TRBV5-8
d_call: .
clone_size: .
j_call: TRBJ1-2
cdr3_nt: TGTGCCAGCAGCTTGGTCCCGGGTAGCGTCAGCTACACCTTC
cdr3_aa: CASSLVPGSVSYTF

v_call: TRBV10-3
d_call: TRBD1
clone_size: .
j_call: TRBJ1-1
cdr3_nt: TGTGCCACCCGGACAGGCAGTCTCCTCACTGAAGCTTTCTTT
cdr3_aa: CATRTGSLLTEAFF

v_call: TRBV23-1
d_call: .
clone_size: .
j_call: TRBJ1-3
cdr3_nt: TGCGCCAGCAGTCAACCCATCCGCGGCAGGGGCGATTCCTCTGGAAACACCATATATTTT
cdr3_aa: CASSQPIRGRGDSSGNTIYF

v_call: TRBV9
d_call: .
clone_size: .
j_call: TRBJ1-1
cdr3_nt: TGTGCCAGCAGCTTAACAGGTTGGACTGAAGCTTTCTTT
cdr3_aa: CASSLTGWTEAFF

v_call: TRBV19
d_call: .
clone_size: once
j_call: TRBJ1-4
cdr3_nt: TGTGCCAGTAGCCCCTTTCAGGAAAAACTGTTTTTT
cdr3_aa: CASSPFQEKLFF

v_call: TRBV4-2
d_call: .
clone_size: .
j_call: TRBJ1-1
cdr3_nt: TGTGCCAGCAGCCAAGATCAGGTACAACGGGGAGCTTTCTTT
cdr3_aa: CASSQDQVQRGAFF

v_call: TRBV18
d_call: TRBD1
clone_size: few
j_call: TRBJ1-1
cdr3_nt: TGTGCCAGCTCGCCGACAGGGGCGAGCACTGAAGCTTTCTTT
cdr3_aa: CASSPTGASTEAFF

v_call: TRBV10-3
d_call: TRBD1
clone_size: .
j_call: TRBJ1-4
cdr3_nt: TGTGCCATCCGCAGGGGGCGCCGAGAAAAACTGTTTTTT
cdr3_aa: CAIRRGRREKLFF

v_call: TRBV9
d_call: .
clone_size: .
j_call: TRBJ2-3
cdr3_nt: TGTGCCAGCAGCGTAGGGGGCCGAGGAACAGATACGCAGTATTTT
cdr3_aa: CASSVGGRGTDTQYF

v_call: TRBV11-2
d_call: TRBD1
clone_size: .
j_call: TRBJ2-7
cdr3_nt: TGTGCCAGCAGCTTGGGGGACAGGGGGTACGAGCAGTACTTC
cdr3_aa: CASSLGDRGYEQYF

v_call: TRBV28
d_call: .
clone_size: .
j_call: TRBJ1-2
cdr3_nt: TGTGCCAGCAGTTTACCCATGAGAGGGAGGCCTGGCTACACCTTC
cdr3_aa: CASSLPMRGRPGYTF

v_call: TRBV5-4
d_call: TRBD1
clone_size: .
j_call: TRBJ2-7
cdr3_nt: TGTGCCAGCAGCCACCCGGGACAGAAAATGGGGGAGCAGTACTTC
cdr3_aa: CASSHPGQKMGEQYF

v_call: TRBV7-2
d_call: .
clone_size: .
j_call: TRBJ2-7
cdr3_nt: TGTGCCAGCAGCTTAGATGGGGGGGCCACCTACGAGCAGTACTTC
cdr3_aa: CASSLDGGATYEQYF

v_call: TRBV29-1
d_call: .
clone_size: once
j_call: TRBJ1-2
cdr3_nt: TGCAGCGCCCGGGGGACCGATTATGGCTACACCTTC
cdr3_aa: CSARGTDYGYTF

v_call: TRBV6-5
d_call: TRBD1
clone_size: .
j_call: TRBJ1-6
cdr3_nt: TGTGCCAGCAGTTACGAGGACAGGGGCAATTCACCCCTCCACTTT
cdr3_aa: CASSYEDRGNSPLHF

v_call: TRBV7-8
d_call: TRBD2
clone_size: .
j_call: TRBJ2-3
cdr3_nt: TGTGCCAGCAGCTTAGATACTAGCGGCACAGATACGCAGTATTTT
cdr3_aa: CASSLDTSGTDTQYF

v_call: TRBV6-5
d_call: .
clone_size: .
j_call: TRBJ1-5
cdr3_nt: TGTGCCAGCAGCCGCGGGGGCTCCGGCAATCAGCCCCAGCATTTT
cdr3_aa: CASSRGGSGNQPQHF

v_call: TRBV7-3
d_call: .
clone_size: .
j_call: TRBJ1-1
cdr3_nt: TGTGCCAGCAGCCTCGTCGGTGGTGCGAACACTGAAGCTTTCTTT
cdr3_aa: CASSLVGGANTEAFF

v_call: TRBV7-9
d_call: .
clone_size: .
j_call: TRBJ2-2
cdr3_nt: TGTGCCAGCAGCTTAATCGGCGGTAGGAGAGACGGGGAGCTGTTTTTT
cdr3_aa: CASSLIGGRRDGELFF

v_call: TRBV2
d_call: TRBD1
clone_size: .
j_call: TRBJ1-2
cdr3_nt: TGTGCCAGCAGTGAGCAGGGGGCAAATGGCTACACCTTC
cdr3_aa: CASSEQGANGYTF

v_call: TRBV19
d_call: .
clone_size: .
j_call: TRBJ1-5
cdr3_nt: TGTGCCAGTAGTATCGGTCAGGGTAGCAATCAGCCCCAGCATTTT
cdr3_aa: CASSIGQGSNQPQHF

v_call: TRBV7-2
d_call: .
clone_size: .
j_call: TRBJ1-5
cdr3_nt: TGTGCCAGCAGCTTAGCGCTCGGTAGCAATCAGCCCCAGCATTTT
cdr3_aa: CASSLALGSNQPQHF

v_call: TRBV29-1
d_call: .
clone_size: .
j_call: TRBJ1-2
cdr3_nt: TGCAGCGTTGATGCAGCTAACTATGGCTACACCTTC
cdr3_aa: CSVDAANYGYTF

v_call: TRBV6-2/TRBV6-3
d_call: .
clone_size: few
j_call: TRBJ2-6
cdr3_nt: TGTGCCAGCAGTTACGCAGGGTTCTCTGGGGCCAACGTCCTGACTTTC
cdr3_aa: CASSYAGFSGANVLTF

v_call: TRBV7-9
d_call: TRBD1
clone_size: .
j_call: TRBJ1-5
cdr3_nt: TGTGCCAGCAGCTTATGGAGACAGGGTAGGGATCAGCCCCAGCATTTT
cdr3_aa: CASSLWRQGRDQPQHF

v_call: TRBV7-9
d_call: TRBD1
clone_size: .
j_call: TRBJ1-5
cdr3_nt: TGTGCCAGCAGCATGACCGGGACAGGGCGCAATCAGCCCCAGCATTTT
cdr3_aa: CASSMTGTGRNQPQHF

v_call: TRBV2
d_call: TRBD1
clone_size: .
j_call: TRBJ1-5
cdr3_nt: TGTGCCAGCACCAGGGACAGCTGGACGAGTCAGCCCCAGCATTTT
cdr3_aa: CASTRDSWTSQPQHF